The clone carrying this T cell receptor beta chain occurred many times. Trimming stripped 4 bases from V and 5 bases from J, with 15 bases between. Germline loops: CDR1 MNHEY, CDR2 SVGAGI. The length of the CDR3 is 14 residues. It was RNA transcripts that yielded the amplified TCR beta CDR3 regions. HTBI primers drove first-round RT-PCR of the TCR CDR3. TCRdb fed the multiplex PCR reads into MiXCR, producing one record per CDR3 protein. The repertoire holds 530,000 or so distinct CDR3 sequences, with more than 45% as singletons. The data originate from a study of T cells in Graves' hyperthyroidism and ophthalmopathy.

The V call is TRBV6-5, the J call TRBJ2-7; D gene unclear. Sequenced input: peripheral blood or thyroid tissue (not recorded which). The TCR comes from a woman younger than 30 with Graves' hyperthyroidism. CDR3 in DNA: TGTGCCAGCAGTTTGACACGGCATATCGACGAGCAGTACTTC. Protein: CASSLTRHIDEQYF.